This T cell receptor beta chain was captured in a study of vaccination and CD4 T cells after COVID-19. Study overall: Post-COVID samples had a sampling time that fell a median around 100 days after diagnosis (range 35 to 161).

Sequenced with the Oncomine TCR Beta short-read assay was DNA taken from cultured CD4+ T cells. Each CDR3 protein is one row after TCRdb ran MiXCR on the PCR reads. Of 16,000 or so distinct CDR3 sequences listed, around 40% are singletons. Turning to this clonotype: Its specificity is unknown.

Specified treatment: approximately 9-day PBMC culture with coronavirus spike peptide pools or control peptides (ViraFEST assay). The receptor was derived from a human donor who had recovered from COVID-19. The sample consisted of CD4+ T cells from blood, cultured in vitro, taken after SARS-CoV-2 vaccination.

CDR3 nucleotides: TGTGCCAGCAGTCCACTAAGTGGGTCCCACGAGCAGTACTTC. Translating it yields CASSPLSGSHEQYF. The rearrangement links TRBV2 to TRBJ2-7; D is uncertain. The V end lost 5 bases, the J end lost 5 bases, and 16 bases lay between the germline ends. This CDR3 is 14 amino acids long. The germline V gene has CDR1 SNHLY and CDR2 FYNNEI. The full variable domain, in which reference TRBV2 and TRBJ2-7 provide the parts outside the CDR3, is EPEVTQTPSHQVTQMGQEVILRCVPISNHLYFYWYRQILGQKVEFLVSFYNNEISEKSEIFDDQFSVERPDGSNFTLKIRSTKLEDSAMYFCASSPLSGSHEQYFGPGTRLTVT.